The 19 T cell receptor beta chains below were found in one sample sequenced in a study of beta chain features in type 1 diabetes. Expressed TCRB transcripts were sequenced, since all the RNA that had been isolated was reverse transcribed. The data were produced by immunoSEQ multiplex PCR, yet TCRdb's version contains in-frame clones alone and is incomplete. Here the sample spans 900,000 or so clones, 15% to 20% being singletons. Sequenced: naive CD4+ T cells from blood. These receptors were obtained from a young woman in good health.

This clone was detected a few times. The chain links TRBV7-9 to TRBJ1-1; D remains unclear. V was cut by 2 bases and J by 1 base, with 8 bases left in between. Germline V gene lookup returns CDR1 SEHNR and CDR2 FQNEAQ (reference sequence). The CDR3 is made up of 14 amino acids. CDR3 DNA: TGTGCCAGCAGCTTATATAGTAGGAACACTGAAGCTTTCTTT. The encoded protein is CASSLYSRNTEAFF.

For this clone: Other DNA sequences within the sample encode an identical CDR3. The gene calls are TRBV6-5 and TRBJ2-7; 10 bases map to TRBD2. After removal of 2 bases from V and 2 bases from J, the junction contained 3 bases not matched to a gene. The CDR3 consists of 15 residues. Germline CDR1 reads MNHEY; CDR2 reads SVGAGI. The CDR3 DNA reads as TGTGCCAGCAGTTACACGCTAGCGGGAGCCTACGAGCAGTACTTC. Residues: CASSYTLAGAYEQYF.

This clone was counted between two and nine times. The sample contains more than one DNA sequence encoding this CDR3. The chain employs TRBV18 and TRBJ2-1, with 7 nucleotides matching TRBD2. CDR1 and CDR2 (germline): KGHSH, LQKENI. This CDR3 has 15 amino acids. The V segment lost 4 bases and the J segment 0 bases; nucleotides outside the gene matches: 3. The CDR3 spells CASSLGRSSYNEQFF. CDR3 sequence (DNA): TGTGCCAGCTCACTCGGGAGGAGCTCCTACAATGAGCAGTTCTTC.

The V and J genes are TRBV2 and TRBJ2-7; no firm D call. Germline values: CDR1 SNHLY, CDR2 FYNNEI. The CDR3 totals 16 residues. V shed 1 base and J shed 3 bases, with 16 bases lying between them. CDR3 sequence: CASSEGREADIYEQYF. The CDR3 DNA sequence: TGTGCCAGCAGTGAAGGAAGGGAAGCCGATATCTACGAGCAGTACTTC.

The table lists this clone with a few counts. The chain carries TRBV4-3 and TRBJ2-3, with D perhaps being TRBD1 or TRBD2 (5 bases each). The CDR3 contains 19 residues. Trimming cost V 0 bases and J 3 bases, with 22 bases left between them. Germline V gene data show CDR1 as LGHNA and CDR2 as YSLEER. In nucleotides, the CDR3 is TGCGCCAGCAGCCAAGAATCGGGCCTGATGGGGGACGGGACAGATACGCAGTATTTT. This gives the protein CASSQESGLMGDGTDTQYF.

This clone was counted only a few times. The DNA for the CDR3 is TGTGCCAGCAGCTTCGGGGGGCTTAACACCGGGGAGCTGTTTTTT. Translated: CASSFGGLNTGELFF. The chain links TRBV5-4 to TRBJ2-2; possible D gene TRBD2, 7 bases. The ends were cut back, 2 bases at V and 2 bases at J, with 10 bases in the middle. This CDR3 spans 15 amino acids. Germline V gene lookup returns CDR1 SGHNT and CDR2 YYREEE (reference sequence).

The sample holds a few counts of this clone. V usage is TRBV6-6 and J usage is TRBJ2-2; maybe TRBD2 (6 bases). CDR3 size: 13 residues. CDR1 and CDR2 from the germline V gene are MNHNY and SVGAGI (reference sequence). Trimming left V 6 bases short and J 6 bases short, with 11 bases between. The CDR3 loop reads CASSREFSGELFF. DNA of the CDR3: TGTGCCAGCAGCCGGGAGTTCTCCGGGGAGCTGTTTTTT.

This clone appeared a few times. The chain carries TRBV5-1 and TRBJ2-7; D is perhaps TRBD1 (7 bases). The ends were cut back, 3 bases at V and 2 bases at J, with 12 bases in the middle. CDR1 and CDR2 from the germline V gene are SGHRS and YFSETQ. The CDR3 contains 14 residues. This chain's CDR3 is CASSSQGGTYEQYF. The CDR3 nucleotides are TGCGCCAGCAGCTCGCAGGGGGGCACCTACGAGCAGTACTTC.

This clone was observed a handful of times. This chain links TRBV5-8 with TRBJ2-1, with 7 bases fitting TRBD1. The V and J ends lost 4 bases and 3 bases, in that order; junction bases with no gene match: 7. The CDR3 sequence is 15 residues long. CDR1 is SGHTS and CDR2 is YDEGEE in the germline V gene. CDR3 DNA sequence: TGTGCCAGCAGCCTCCGGGACAGTCGCTACAATGAGCAGTTCTTC. Its translation is CASSLRDSRYNEQFF.

The table lists this clone with a few counts. This chain connects TRBV7-9 to TRBJ1-2; the match to TRBD1 covers 7 bases. This CDR3 contains 15 residues. Germline CDR1 reads SEHNR; CDR2 reads FQNEAQ (reference sequence). The V gene end was trimmed by 4 bases and the J gene end by 0 bases; junction bases not matched to a gene: 5. The CDR3 sequence: CASSSQGGANYGYTF. CDR3 DNA: TGTGCCAGCAGCTCTCAGGGGGGTGCTAACTATGGCTACACCTTC.

V and J are TRBV9 and TRBJ1-3, with D uncertain. The V end lost 4 bases, the J end lost 0 bases, and 14 bases lay between the germline ends. Germline-derived CDR1 and CDR2 are SGDLS and YYNGEE. The CDR3 runs 16 residues. In DNA form, the CDR3 reads TGTGCCAGCAGCTCTACTCACGGAGGCTCTGGAAACACCATATATTTT. This sequence encodes CASSSTHGGSGNTIYF.

V is TRBV28 and J is TRBJ2-7, with D possibly matching TRBD2 (6 bases). The CDR3 extends over 15 amino acids. Germline CDR1 MDHEN, CDR2 SYDVKM. Trimming removed 6 bases from V and 5 bases from J, with 20 bases in between. The CDR3 nucleotides are TGTGCCAGCAGGCGGGGCGGCCCGAACAACAACGAGCAGTACTTC. Amino acids: CASRRGGPNNNEQYF.

Only a few counts were recorded for this clone. The genes are TRBV7-9 and TRBJ2-3, with TRBD1 matching over 9 bases. The junction had 9 bases not matched to a gene; V was cut back by 5 bases and J by 3 bases. The CDR3 has 16 amino acids. CDR1 is SEHNR and CDR2 is FQNEAQ in the germline V gene (reference sequence). In nucleotides, the CDR3 is TGTGCCAGCAGCCCAGGAGGGACAGGGAGAACAGATACGCAGTATTTT. Protein product: CASSPGGTGRTDTQYF. Using reference TRBV7-9 and TRBJ2-3 for the parts outside the CDR3, the full variable domain is DTGVSQNPRHKITKRGQNVTFRCDPISEHNRLYWYRQTLGQGPEFLTYFQNEAQLEKSRLLSDRFSAERPKGSFSTLEIQRTEQGDSAMYLCASSPGGTGRTDTQYFGPGTRLTVL.

V usage is TRBV19 and J usage is TRBJ2-5, with a possible D match to TRBD1 (6 bases). CDR3 length: 13 residues. Trimming left V 5 bases short and J 1 base short, with 8 bases between. Germline CDR1 LNHDA, CDR2 SQIVND (reference sequence). The CDR3, as DNA: TGTGCCAGTAGTCAGGGGTTCCAAGAGACCCAGTACTTC. It is translated as CASSQGFQETQYF.

V and J are TRBV5-4 and TRBJ2-1; D gene ambiguous. Per germline, CDR1 SGHNT and CDR2 YYREEE (reference sequence). V gave up 1 base and J gave up 3 bases, with 5 bases separating them. CDR3 length: 13 residues. DNA for the CDR3: TGTGCCAGCAGCTTGATGGACTACAATGAGCAGTTCTTC. Amino acid sequence: CASSLMDYNEQFF.

This clone was picked up many times. The chain is built from TRBV10-3 and TRBJ1-1; D is uncertain. V was shortened by 6 bases and J by 7 bases, with 12 bases between the two germline ends. CDR1 and CDR2 from the germline V gene are ENHRY and SYGVKD. The CDR3 sequence is 12 residues long. The CDR3 nucleotides read TGTGCCATCAGAGCGGTGGGAATTGAAGCTTTCTTT. Protein sequence: CAIRAVGIEAFF.

The sample holds a few counts of this clone. The V gene is TRBV5-1, the J gene TRBJ2-6, with TRBD1 matching 7 bases. The CDR3 covers 19 residues. Germline values: CDR1 SGHRS, CDR2 YFSETQ. With V trimmed by 4 bases and J by 0 bases, 13 bases remained unmatched. The CDR3 spells CASSSTPGQPNSGANVLTF. The CDR3 nucleotides are TGCGCCAGCAGCAGCACACCGGGACAGCCGAACTCTGGGGCCAACGTCCTGACTTTC.

The chain combines TRBV28 with TRBJ2-3; TRBD2 matches 16 bases. In germline, CDR1 is MDHEN, CDR2 SYDVKM. The trim removed 6 bases at V and 8 bases at J, leaving 11 bases unmatched. The CDR3 is 17 amino acids. In DNA, the CDR3 is TGTGCCAGCAGCTATGAACTCGGGACTAGCGGGAGGGGTACGCAGTATTTT. Encoded protein: CASSYELGTSGRGTQYF.

This chain links TRBV7-2 with TRBJ1-3; D may be TRBD1 (5 bases). CDR1 is SGHTA, CDR2 FQGNSA, per germline. The CDR3 loop spans 16 amino acids. Trimming took 5 bases from V and 4 from J, leaving 18 bases between them. DNA for the CDR3: TGTGCCAGCAGCCCCCATGGGACTCCGAGGGGAAACACCATATATTTT. This translates into CASSPHGTPRGNTIYF.